The 24 T cell receptor beta chains below all came from one sample that was sequenced in a study of identical twins (dated by TCRdb to the mid-2010s). The receptor library was made with 5' RACE. Sequencing relied on an Illumina HiSeq 2000. TCRdb cleaned the public reads at Q25 with fastp, built clones with MiXCR and kept in-frame beta chains. Duplicate CDR3 protein sequences are folded into a single record with the most common DNA and genes. In this sample the table shows 1.5 million to 2 million distinct CDR3 sequences, 25% to 35% of which occur a single time. The ten most abundant clones make up about 0.25% of the sample. Source material: cord blood. These receptors all stem from a newborn girl in good health.

The rearrangement links TRBV11-3 to TRBJ2-3; tentatively, D is TRBD2 (5 bases). The CDR3 has 15 amino acids. V lost 0 bases and J 2 bases, leaving 9 bases between the germline ends. The germline CDR1 and CDR2 sequences are SGHNT and YENEEA. The CDR3 sequence is CASSLDLATTDTQYF. DNA of the CDR3: TGTGCCAGCAGCTTAGATCTAGCCACCACAGATACGCAGTATTTT. The full variable domain, in which reference TRBV11-3 and TRBJ2-3 provide the parts outside the CDR3, is EAGVVQSPRYKIIEKKQPVAFWCNPISGHNTLYWYLQNLGQGPELLIRYENEEAVDDSQLPKDRFSAERLKGVDSTLKIQPAELGDSAVYLCASSLDLATTDTQYFGPGTRLTVL.

The chain couples TRBV5-5 to TRBJ1-4, with TRBD1 identical over 9 bases. From germline, CDR1 is SGHKS and CDR2 YYEKEE (reference sequence). CDR3 length: 17 amino acids. Unmatched junction bases numbered 10, after V lost 3 bases and J lost 4 bases. CDR3 sequence (DNA): TGTGCCAGCAGCTCTAACCTGGACAGGGGAAATAATGAAAAACTGTTTTTT. Residues: CASSSNLDRGNNEKLFF.

This chain joins TRBV7-2 and TRBJ1-2; D not certain. The CDR3 loop spans 18 amino acids. From germline, CDR1 is SGHTA and CDR2 FQGNSA. The V gene lost 1 base and the J gene lost 3 bases, with 21 bases spanning the gap. Here the CDR3 DNA reads TGTGCCAGCAGCTTAGATGGGAGTTTAGGGCTGTGGGACTATGGCTACACCTTC. Its translation is CASSLDGSLGLWDYGYTF.

This clonotype was detected a few times. For the CDR3, the DNA is TGTGCCAGCGACAACTCCTACGAGCAGTACTTC. This gives the protein CASDNSYEQYF. V gene TRBV6-2 or TRBV6-3 combines with J gene TRBJ2-7; D is unresolved. V lost 8 bases and J 0 bases, leaving 5 bases between the germline ends. This CDR3 is 11 amino acids long. Germline CDR1 MNHEY, CDR2 SVGEGT.

V usage is TRBV20-1 and J usage is TRBJ1-5, with D maybe TRBD1 (6 bases). The germline V gene has CDR1 DFQATT and CDR2 SNEGSKA (reference sequence). The CDR3 extends over 15 amino acids. V gave up 0 bases and J gave up 6 bases, with 15 bases separating them. The CDR3 here is CSARDPTGGGQPQHF. The CDR3 nucleotides are TGCAGTGCTAGAGACCCGACTGGAGGGGGTCAGCCCCAGCATTTT.

The chain has TRBV6-2 or TRBV6-3 and TRBJ2-1, with D perhaps matching TRBD2 (6 bases). This CDR3 is 11 amino acids long. The germline V and J ends were trimmed by 0 bases and 13 bases, with 7 bases remaining between them. Germline-derived CDR1 and CDR2 are MNHEY and SVGEGT. The CDR3 DNA reads TGTGCCAGCAGTTACTCGGACTACCAGTTCTTC. Its translation is CASSYSDYQFF.

This clonotype occurred a few times. The chain combines TRBV20-1 with TRBJ1-4; 8 bases agree with TRBD1. Germline assignment: CDR1 DFQATT and CDR2 SNEGSKA (reference sequence). With V trimmed by 2 bases and J by 8 bases, 10 bases remained unmatched. This CDR3 has 15 residues. As DNA, the CDR3 is TGCAGTGCTAGACCTCGGACAGGGCGGACGGAAAAACTGTTTTTT. It is translated as CSARPRTGRTEKLFF.

The table lists this clonotype with a few counts. This sequence joins TRBV9 and TRBJ2-3, with D perhaps given as TRBD1 or TRBD2 (6 bases each). The V and J ends lost 3 bases and 2 bases respectively, with 13 bases between them. This CDR3 is built from 15 residues. Germline CDR1 reads SGDLS; CDR2 reads YYNGEE. The DNA of the CDR3 is TGTGCCAGCAGCGGGGGGGCCGTGTTCACAGATACGCAGTATTTT. Translated: CASSGGAVFTDTQYF.

V gene TRBV5-1 combines with J gene TRBJ2-1, with 16 bases lining up with TRBD2. This CDR3 has 20 residues. Germline CDR1 is SGHRS and CDR2 is YFSETQ. V was clipped by 0 bases and J by 3 bases; unmatched bases: 9. The CDR3, as DNA: TGCGCCAGCAGCTTGGTTCTCGGGACTAGCGGGAGGGTTCTCTACAATGAGCAGTTCTTC. Translating gives CASSLVLGTSGRVLYNEQFF.

The chain links TRBV20-1 to TRBJ2-5, with 8 bases identical to TRBD2. CDR3 length: 15 residues. Germline V gives CDR1 DFQATT, CDR2 SNEGSKA (reference sequence). Trimming took 0 bases from V and 5 from J; bases not matched to a gene: 8. Here the CDR3 reads CSARERGGSRETQYF. CDR3 sequence (DNA): TGCAGTGCTAGAGAACGGGGGGGATCAAGGGAGACCCAGTACTTC.

This clonotype was observed a handful of times. The rearrangement joins TRBV6-5 to TRBJ2-7; 8 bases agree with TRBD1. The CDR3 has 16 residues. Germline V gives CDR1 MNHEY, CDR2 SVGAGI. J gave up 3 bases and V 5 bases, and 12 bases lay outside the gene matches. Here the CDR3 DNA reads TGTGCCAGCAGTACCCCGGGACAGGACGGAGGCTACGAGCAGTACTTC. It encodes CASSTPGQDGGYEQYF.

This chain links TRBV5-1 with TRBJ2-1; tentatively, D is TRBD2 (6 bases). V was clipped by 2 bases and J by 0 bases, with 12 bases between them. The CDR3 has 16 amino acids. CDR1 and CDR2 (germline): SGHRS, YFSETQ. CDR3: CASSFNSRGSYNEQFF. The DNA of the CDR3 is TGCGCCAGCAGCTTTAATTCGCGGGGCTCCTACAATGAGCAGTTCTTC.

Concerning this clonotype: A clone one base away is much larger, so this may be a read error. The genes are TRBV28 and TRBJ2-7, with D perhaps TRBD2 (6 bases). Germline CDR1 and CDR2: MDHEN and SYDVKM. The length of the CDR3 is 15 residues. The CDR3 spells CASSFGGGHSYKQYF. CDR3 bases: TGTGCCAGCAGTTTTGGGGGAGGACATTCCTACAAGCAGTACTTC.

The CDR3 protein is CASSLGQSRDTQYF. CDR3 DNA sequence: TGTGCCAGCAGCTTAGGGCAGTCCCGGGATACGCAGTATTTT. This rearrangement joins TRBV13 to TRBJ2-3; D call uncertain. The CDR3 loop spans 14 amino acids. Trimming shortened V by 0 bases and J by 6 bases, and 10 bases separated the two germline ends. Germline V lookup: CDR1 PRHDT, CDR2 FYEKMQ (reference sequence).

The chain links TRBV5-1 to TRBJ2-1; 8 bases agree with TRBD2. The DNA matches TRBJ2-7 better at its end, which makes the J call doubtful. From germline, CDR1 is SGHRS and CDR2 YFSETQ. The CDR3 contains 16 residues. CDR3 sequence (DNA): TGCGCCAGCAGCTTGGGAGCGGGAGTCACCTACAATGAGCAGTACTTC. It specifies CASSLGAGVTYNEQYF.

This sequence joins TRBV20-1 and TRBJ2-5; D may be TRBD1 or TRBD2 (5 bases each). Germline CDR1 reads DFQATT; CDR2 reads SNEGSKA (reference sequence). This CDR3 comprises 13 residues. Trimming stripped 6 bases from V and 4 bases from J, with 15 bases between. For the CDR3, the DNA is TGCAGTGCCACCACATCGGGGCCAGAGACCCAGTACTTC. The encoded protein is CSATTSGPETQYF.

The chain combines TRBV5-6 with TRBJ2-5; D gene ambiguous. The CDR3 length is 15 residues. Germline V gene lookup returns CDR1 SGHDT and CDR2 YYEEEE. V gave up 3 bases and J gave up 11 bases, with 23 bases separating them. This CDR3 is CASSWERASWNEQYF. The CDR3 coding sequence is TGTGCCAGCAGCTGGGAAAGGGCCTCATGGAATGAGCAGTACTTC. The full variable domain, in which reference TRBV5-6 and TRBJ2-5 provide the parts outside the CDR3, is DAGVTQSPTHLIKTRGQQVTLRCSPKSGHDTVSWYQQALGQGPQFIFQYYEEEERQRGNFPDRFSGHQFPNYSSELNVNALLLGDSALYLCASSWERASWNEQYFGPGTRLLVL.

The rearrangement links TRBV20-1 to TRBJ2-7, with TRBD2 identical over 7 bases. This CDR3 is 16 amino acids long. The germline V gene encodes CDR1 DFQATT and CDR2 SNEGSKA (reference sequence). Germline trimming cut 0 bases from V and 4 bases from J; bases unmatched to any gene: 12. CDR3 DNA: TGCAGTGCTAGAGATAGTAGGAGGGAGGGCCTTTACGAGCAGTACTTC. Encoded protein: CSARDSRREGLYEQYF.

The CDR3 nucleotides are TGTGCCACCAGCAGGGCTAGCGGATCCACAGATACGCAGTATTTT. Protein product: CATSRASGSTDTQYF. This chain joins TRBV15 and TRBJ2-3, with TRBD2 matching 7 bases. Germline-derived CDR1 and CDR2 are LNHNV and YYDKDF (reference sequence). After removal of 3 bases from V and 2 bases from J, the junction contained 5 bases not matched to a gene. This CDR3 is 15 amino acids long.

The V gene is TRBV3-1, the J gene TRBJ1-5; 9 bases match TRBD1. The germline gives CDR1 LGHDT, CDR2 YNNKEL (reference sequence). Germline trimming cut 1 base from V and 7 bases from J; bases unmatched to any gene: 8. The CDR3 is 16 residues long. The CDR3 DNA is TGTGCCAGCAGCCAAGTTGAGGACAGGGGAAACCAGCCCCAGCATTTT. Protein sequence: CASSQVEDRGNQPQHF. Drawing the rest from reference TRBV3-1 and TRBJ1-5, the complete variable domain is DTAVSQTPKYLVTQMGNDKSIKCEQNLGHDTMYWYKQDSKKFLKIMFSYNNKELIINETVPNRFSPKSPDKAHLNLHINSLELGDSAVYFCASSQVEDRGNQPQHFGDGTRLSIL.

The rearrangement uses TRBV20-1 and TRBJ2-1; 11 nucleotides match TRBD2. Unmatched junction bases numbered 12, after V lost 8 bases and J lost 9 bases. Germline V gives CDR1 DFQATT, CDR2 SNEGSKA (reference sequence). There are 14 residues in the CDR3. The CDR3 reads CSPRIAGGLSEQFF. Written as DNA, the CDR3 is TGCAGTCCCCGGATAGCGGGAGGGCTCAGTGAGCAGTTCTTC.

This rearrangement joins TRBV12-3 or TRBV12-4 to TRBJ2-3; 9 bases fit TRBD2. The ends lost 5 bases at V and 2 bases at J; junction bases unmatched: 8. CDR3 length equals 16 residues. The CDR3 loop is CASSPKTSGYTDTQYF. The CDR3 DNA sequence: TGTGCCAGCAGTCCGAAGACTAGCGGATACACAGATACGCAGTATTTT.

This clonotype was picked up a small number of times. V and J are TRBV6-1 and TRBJ1-2; D unresolved. The V gene lost 2 bases and the J gene lost 0 bases, with 7 bases spanning the gap. The CDR3 totals 14 residues. In germline, CDR1 is MNHNS, CDR2 SASEGT. The chain's CDR3 is CASSEYPANYGYTF. In DNA, the CDR3 is TGTGCCAGCAGTGAATACCCCGCTAACTATGGCTACACCTTC.

This chain connects TRBV5-1 to TRBJ1-1; D gene unclear. The CDR3 is 15 residues long. Between the trimmed V and J ends, which lost 1 base and 1 base, there was a span of 11 bases. The V gene's germline CDR1 is SGHRS and CDR2 YFSETQ. Here the CDR3 reads CASSLMYPGNTEAFF. DNA of the CDR3: TGCGCCAGCAGCTTGATGTATCCAGGGAACACTGAAGCTTTCTTT.